This is a list of T cell receptor beta chains from one sample in a study of radiotherapy plus CTLA-4 blockade in lung cancer. TCRdb keeps only in-frame clones here, not all; method: immunoSEQ multiplex PCR. Of more than 50,000 clones listed, approximately 79% are singletons. Specimen: peripheral blood, collected from a patient treated with radiotherapy plus ipilimumab. The origin of the receptors is a human donor with non-small cell lung cancer who had a complete response to radiotherapy plus ipilimumab. Each CDR3 is given with its conserved first and last residue. The D gene is left open where the match is weak. Expanded clones are given a class, and other clones once, few, many or no size at all.

J: TRBJ1-4; size: NA; V: TRBV2; D: TRBD1; DNA: TGTGCCAGCACCTCGTGGGGCAGGGGGGCAACTAATGAAAAACTGTTTTTT; CDR3: CASTSWGRGATNEKLFF
J: TRBJ2-1; size: NA; V: TRBV25-1; D: NA; DNA: TGTGCCAGCAGTGAATTTAACAGGGAGCGTGAGCAGTTCTTC; CDR3: CASSEFNREREQFF
J: TRBJ1-5; size: few; V: TRBV10-1; D: NA; DNA: TGCGCCAGCAGTGGTCAGATCAATCAGCCCCAGCATTTT; CDR3: CASSGQINQPQHF
J: TRBJ2-7; size: NA; V: TRBV5-4; D: TRBD1; DNA: TGTGCCAGCAGCTTGGTAGGGACAGGGGAAGGCGAGCAGTACTTC; CDR3: CASSLVGTGEGEQYF
J: TRBJ1-2; size: few; V: TRBV10-3; D: NA; DNA: TGTGCCATCAGTGAGTCATCTCCCGTTGGCTACACCTTC; CDR3: CAISESSPVGYTF
J: TRBJ2-5; size: few; V: TRBV6-5; D: TRBD1; DNA: TGTGCCAGCAGTCACAGGGACAGGAAGGAGACCCAGTACTTC; CDR3: CASSHRDRKETQYF
J: TRBJ2-2; size: NA; V: TRBV7-7; D: NA; DNA: TGTGCCAGCAGTGATGACCAAGTAGGAGACGTCGACACCGGGGAGCTGTTTTTT; CDR3: CASSDDQVGDVDTGELFF
J: TRBJ2-5; size: NA; V: TRBV4-3; D: TRBD2; DNA: TGCGCCAGCAGCCAAGAAGGGCGGGGGGGCGCCGTGACCCAGTACTTC; CDR3: CASSQEGRGGAVTQYF
J: TRBJ1-2; size: NA; V: TRBV4-3; D: NA; DNA: TGCGCCAGCAGCCAAGGGCGACAAGCGGATGGCTACACCTTC; CDR3: CASSQGRQADGYTF
J: TRBJ2-3; size: NA; V: TRBV7-9; D: TRBD2; DNA: TGTGCCAGCAGCTTAGGGGGCCTATCAGCGGGGGGGCTCACAGATACGCAGTATTTT; CDR3: CASSLGGLSAGGLTDTQYF
J: TRBJ2-5; size: few; V: TRBV28; D: NA; DNA: TGTGCCAGCAGTTCCTATCTCAGGGGAAAGACCCAGTACTTC; CDR3: CASSSYLRGKTQYF
J: TRBJ1-2; size: NA; V: TRBV5-1; D: NA; DNA: TGCGCCAGCAGCTCCGACCCCAACAGGTTTGGCTACACCTTC; CDR3: CASSSDPNRFGYTF
J: TRBJ2-2; size: NA; V: TRBV15; D: NA; DNA: TGTGCCACCAGCGGCCGACTCCGCCAAGAGCTGTTTTTT; CDR3: CATSGRLRQELFF
J: TRBJ2-7; size: NA; V: TRBV14; D: NA; DNA: TGTGCCAGCAGCTATAGCTCCTACGAGCAGTACTTC; CDR3: CASSYSSYEQYF
J: TRBJ1-1; size: NA; V: TRBV6-6; D: NA; DNA: TGTGCCAGCAGTTACTCGAGGGCGGTGAACACTGAAGCTTTCTTT; CDR3: CASSYSRAVNTEAFF
J: TRBJ2-7; size: NA; V: TRBV2; D: NA; DNA: TGTGCCAGCAGTATCGTAGGAGTCGGGGAGCAGTACTTC; CDR3: CASSIVGVGEQYF
J: TRBJ2-7; size: NA; V: TRBV7-2; D: TRBD2; DNA: TGTGCCAGCAGCGATAGCGGGACCAGCTCCTACGAGCAGTACTTC; CDR3: CASSDSGTSSYEQYF
J: TRBJ2-3; size: NA; V: TRBV6-1; D: NA; DNA: TGTGCCAGCAGCCGGGACTCCAGAGATACGCAGTATTTT; CDR3: CASSRDSRDTQYF
J: TRBJ2-5; size: NA; V: TRBV30; D: NA; DNA: TGTGCCTGGAGTTTAGGGGGAGGGGGAGAGACCCAGTACTTC; CDR3: CAWSLGGGGETQYF
J: TRBJ1-4; size: NA; V: TRBV7-2; D: NA; DNA: TGTGCCAGCAGCTTGGAGGACAGACCTAATGAAAAACTGTTTTTT; CDR3: CASSLEDRPNEKLFF
J: TRBJ2-2; size: few; V: TRBV4-1; D: TRBD1; DNA: TGCGCCAGCAGCAAAGACAGGGCCGGGGAGCTGTTTTTT; CDR3: CASSKDRAGELFF
J: TRBJ1-1; size: once; V: TRBV28; D: TRBD1; DNA: TGTGCCAGCAGTCCTCACCCAGGGGGCCTGAACACTGAAGCTTTCTTT; CDR3: CASSPHPGGLNTEAFF
J: TRBJ2-7; size: NA; V: TRBV2; D: NA; DNA: TGTGCCAGCAGGGGGGGGCGTGGGACTGATAGCTCCTACGAGCAGTACTTC; CDR3: CASRGGRGTDSSYEQYF
J: TRBJ2-1; size: NA; V: TRBV18; D: TRBD2; DNA: TGTGCCAGCTCACCAGAGGATAGACTAGCGGGAGTGCCGGTCTACAATGAGCAGTTCTTC; CDR3: CASSPEDRLAGVPVYNEQFF
J: TRBJ1-2; size: NA; V: TRBV29-1; D: TRBD1; DNA: TGCAGCGCGACAGGGGGCTATGGCTACACCTTC; CDR3: CSATGGYGYTF
J: TRBJ2-3; size: NA; V: TRBV19; D: NA; DNA: TGTGCCAGTAGTATGATCAGGGGAATTGGGACAGATACGCAGTATTTT; CDR3: CASSMIRGIGTDTQYF
J: TRBJ2-2; size: NA; V: TRBV27; D: NA; DNA: TGTGCCAGCAGTTTATATGTTACGGGCGGGGAGCTGTTTTTT; CDR3: CASSLYVTGGELFF